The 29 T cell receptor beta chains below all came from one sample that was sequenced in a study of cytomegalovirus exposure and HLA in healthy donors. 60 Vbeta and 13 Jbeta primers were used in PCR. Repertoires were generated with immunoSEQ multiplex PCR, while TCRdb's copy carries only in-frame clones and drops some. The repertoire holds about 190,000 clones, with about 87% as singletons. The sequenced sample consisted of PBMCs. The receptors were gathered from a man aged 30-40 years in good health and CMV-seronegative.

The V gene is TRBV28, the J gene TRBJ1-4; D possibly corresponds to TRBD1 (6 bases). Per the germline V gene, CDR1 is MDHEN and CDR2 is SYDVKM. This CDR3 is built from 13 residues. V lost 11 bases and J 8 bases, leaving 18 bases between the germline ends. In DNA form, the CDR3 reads TGTGCCGCCTCGGGGGGGGCAAGGGAAAAACTGTTTTTT. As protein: CAASGGAREKLFF.

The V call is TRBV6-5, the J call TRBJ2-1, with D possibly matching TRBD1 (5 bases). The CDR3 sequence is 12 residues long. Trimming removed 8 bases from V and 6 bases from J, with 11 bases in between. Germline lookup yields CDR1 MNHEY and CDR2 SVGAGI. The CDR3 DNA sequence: TGTGCCAGCGGAAAAAGGGGCAATGAGCAGTTCTTC. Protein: CASGKRGNEQFF.

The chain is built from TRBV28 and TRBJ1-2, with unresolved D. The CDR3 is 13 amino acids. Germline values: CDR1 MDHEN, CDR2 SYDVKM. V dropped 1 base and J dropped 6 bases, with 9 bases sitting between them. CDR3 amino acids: CASSLFYADGYTF. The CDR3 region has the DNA TGTGCCAGCAGTTTATTTTATGCAGATGGCTACACCTTC.

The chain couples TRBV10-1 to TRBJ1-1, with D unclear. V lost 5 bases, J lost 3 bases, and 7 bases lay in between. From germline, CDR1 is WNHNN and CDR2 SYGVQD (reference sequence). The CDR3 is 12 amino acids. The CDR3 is CASSFSDTEAFF. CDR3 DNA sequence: TGCGCCAGCAGTTTTTCGGACACTGAAGCTTTCTTT.

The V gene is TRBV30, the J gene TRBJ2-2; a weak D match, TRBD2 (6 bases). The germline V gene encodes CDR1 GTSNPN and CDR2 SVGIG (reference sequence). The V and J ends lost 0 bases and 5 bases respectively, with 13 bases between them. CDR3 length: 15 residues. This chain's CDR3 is CAWSVTISGTGELFF. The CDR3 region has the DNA TGTGCCTGGAGTGTAACAATCAGCGGGACCGGGGAGCTGTTTTTT.

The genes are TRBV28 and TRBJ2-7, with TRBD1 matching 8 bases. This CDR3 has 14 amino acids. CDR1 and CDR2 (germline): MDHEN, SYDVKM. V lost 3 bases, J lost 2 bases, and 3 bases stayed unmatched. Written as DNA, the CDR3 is TGTGCCAGCAGTTTGGGACAGGAGGCCTACGAGCAGTACTTC. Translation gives CASSLGQEAYEQYF.

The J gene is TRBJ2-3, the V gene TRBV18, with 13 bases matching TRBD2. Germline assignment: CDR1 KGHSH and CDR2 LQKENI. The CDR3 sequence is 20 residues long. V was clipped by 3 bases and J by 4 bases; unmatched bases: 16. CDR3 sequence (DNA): TGTGCCAGCTCACCGCGGACTAGCGGGGGCCTCTCTCGGGTGGCAGATACGCAGTATTTT. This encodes CASSPRTSGGLSRVADTQYF.

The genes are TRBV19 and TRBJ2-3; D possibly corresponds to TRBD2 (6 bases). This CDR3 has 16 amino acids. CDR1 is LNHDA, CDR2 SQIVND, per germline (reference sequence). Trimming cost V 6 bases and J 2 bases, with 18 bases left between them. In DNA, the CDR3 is TGTGCCAGTAGGGGCCCAGCGCGGGGCATCACAGATACGCAGTATTTT. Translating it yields CASRGPARGITDTQYF.

CDR3 sequence reads: CASSLVGGYNEQFF. The CDR3 bases are TGTGCCAGCAGCTTAGTTGGCGGGTACAATGAGCAGTTCTTC. This sequence joins TRBV11-2 and TRBJ2-1; the D gene is possibly TRBD2 (5 bases). Germline CDR1 SGHAT, CDR2 FQNNGV. The CDR3 runs to 14 residues. The V gene lost 1 base and the J gene lost 4 bases, with 8 bases spanning the gap.

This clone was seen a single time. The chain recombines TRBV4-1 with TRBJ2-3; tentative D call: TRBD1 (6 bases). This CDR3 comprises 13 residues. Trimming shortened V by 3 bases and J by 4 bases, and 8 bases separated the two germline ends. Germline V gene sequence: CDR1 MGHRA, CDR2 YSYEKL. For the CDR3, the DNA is TGCGCCAGCAGCCAGGGGGCGGCAGATACGCAGTATTTT. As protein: CASSQGAADTQYF.

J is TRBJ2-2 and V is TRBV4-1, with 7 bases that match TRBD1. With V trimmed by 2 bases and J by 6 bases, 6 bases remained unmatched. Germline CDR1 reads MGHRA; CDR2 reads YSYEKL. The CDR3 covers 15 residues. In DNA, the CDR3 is TGCGCCAGCAGCCAACCTGACAGGGAATCCGGGGAGCTGTTTTTT. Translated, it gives CASSQPDRESGELFF.

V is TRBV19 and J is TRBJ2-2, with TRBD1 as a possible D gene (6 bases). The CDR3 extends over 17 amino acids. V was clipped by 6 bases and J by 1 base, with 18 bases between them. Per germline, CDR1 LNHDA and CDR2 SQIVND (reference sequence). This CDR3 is CASSLGRSTGNTGELFF. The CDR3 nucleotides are TGTGCCAGTAGCCTGGGGCGTTCGACAGGGAACACCGGGGAGCTGTTTTTT.

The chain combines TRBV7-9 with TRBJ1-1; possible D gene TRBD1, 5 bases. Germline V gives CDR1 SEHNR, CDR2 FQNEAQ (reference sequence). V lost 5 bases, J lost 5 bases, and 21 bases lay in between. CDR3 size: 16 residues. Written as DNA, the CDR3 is TGTGCCAGCAGCCCCCCTTGGGGGAGGGAAGTGACTGAAGCTTTCTTT. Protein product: CASSPPWGREVTEAFF.

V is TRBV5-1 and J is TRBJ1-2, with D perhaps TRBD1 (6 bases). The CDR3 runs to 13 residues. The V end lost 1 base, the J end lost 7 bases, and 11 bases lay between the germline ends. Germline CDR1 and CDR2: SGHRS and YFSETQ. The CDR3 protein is CASSLTQGGGYTF. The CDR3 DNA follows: TGCGCCAGCAGCTTGACACAGGGTGGTGGCTACACCTTC.

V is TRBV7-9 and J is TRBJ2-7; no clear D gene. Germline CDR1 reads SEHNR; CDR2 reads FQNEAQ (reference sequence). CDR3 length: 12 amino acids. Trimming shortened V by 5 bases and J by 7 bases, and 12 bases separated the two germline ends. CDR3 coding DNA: TGTGCCAGCAGCCCGCTCGCAGGAGAGCAGTACTTC. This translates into CASSPLAGEQYF. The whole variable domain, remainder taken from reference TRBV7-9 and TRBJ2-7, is DTGVSQNPRHKITKRGQNVTFRCDPISEHNRLYWYRQTLGQGPEFLTYFQNEAQLEKSRLLSDRFSAERPKGSFSTLEIQRTEQGDSAMYLCASSPLAGEQYFGPGTRLTVT.

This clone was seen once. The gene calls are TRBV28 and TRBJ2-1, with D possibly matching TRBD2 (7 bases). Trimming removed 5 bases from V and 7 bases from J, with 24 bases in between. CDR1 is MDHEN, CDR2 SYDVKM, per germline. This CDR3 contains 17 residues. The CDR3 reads CASSRGAELSSRNEQFF. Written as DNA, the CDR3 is TGTGCCAGCAGTCGGGGGGCGGAACTCAGCTCTCGAAATGAGCAGTTCTTC. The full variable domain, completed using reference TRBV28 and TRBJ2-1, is DVKVTQSSRYLVKRTGEKVFLECVQDMDHENMFWYRQDPGLGLRLIYFSYDVKMKEKGDIPEGYSVSREKKERFSLILESASTNQTSMYLCASSRGAELSSRNEQFFGPGTRLTVL.

CDR3 region: CASSQDQGYGYTF. The CDR3 DNA sequence: TGTGCCAGCAGCCAAGATCAGGGATATGGCTACACCTTC. The chain links TRBV14 to TRBJ1-2, with D perhaps TRBD1 (5 bases). Looked up from germline, CDR1 is SGHDN and CDR2 is FVKESK. Trimming cost V 0 bases and J 5 bases, with 7 bases left between them. The CDR3 loop spans 13 amino acids.

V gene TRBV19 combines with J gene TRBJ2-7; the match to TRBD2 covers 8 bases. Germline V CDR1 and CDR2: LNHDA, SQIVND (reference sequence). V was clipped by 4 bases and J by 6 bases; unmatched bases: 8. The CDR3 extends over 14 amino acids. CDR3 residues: CASSTTGTRSEQYF. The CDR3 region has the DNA TGTGCCAGTAGTACTACCGGGACTAGAAGCGAGCAGTACTTC. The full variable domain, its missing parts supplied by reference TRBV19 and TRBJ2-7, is DGGITQSPKYLFRKEGQNVTLSCEQNLNHDAMYWYRQDPGQGLRLIYYSQIVNDFQKGDIAEGYSVSREKKESFPLTVTSAQKNPTAFYLCASSTTGTRSEQYFGPGTRLTVT.

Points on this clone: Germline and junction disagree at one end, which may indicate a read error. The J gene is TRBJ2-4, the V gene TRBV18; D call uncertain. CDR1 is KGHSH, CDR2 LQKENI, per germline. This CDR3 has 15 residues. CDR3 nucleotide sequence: TGTGCCAGCTCACGAGACGTCACGAGAGAAAACAGTCAGTACTTC. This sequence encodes CASSRDVTRENSQYF.

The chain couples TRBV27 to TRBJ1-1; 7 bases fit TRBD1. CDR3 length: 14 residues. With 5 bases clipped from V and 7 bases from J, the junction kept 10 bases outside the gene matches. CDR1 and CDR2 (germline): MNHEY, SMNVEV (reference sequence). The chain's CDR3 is CASSPLDRNDEAFF. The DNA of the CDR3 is TGTGCCAGCAGTCCCCTGGACAGGAACGATGAAGCTTTCTTT.

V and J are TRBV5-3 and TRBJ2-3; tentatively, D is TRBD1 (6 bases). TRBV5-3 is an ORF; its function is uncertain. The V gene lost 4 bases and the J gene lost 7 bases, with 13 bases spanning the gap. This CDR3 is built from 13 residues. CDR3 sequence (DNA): TGTGCCAGAAGCCAACTACAGGGAAATACGCAGTATTTT. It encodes CARSQLQGNTQYF.

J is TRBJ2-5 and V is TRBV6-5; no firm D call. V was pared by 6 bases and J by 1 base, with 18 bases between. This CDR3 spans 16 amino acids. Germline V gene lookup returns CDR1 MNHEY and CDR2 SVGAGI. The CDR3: CASSYAIAPTQETQYF. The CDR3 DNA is TGTGCCAGCAGCTACGCGATTGCCCCCACCCAAGAGACCCAGTACTTC.

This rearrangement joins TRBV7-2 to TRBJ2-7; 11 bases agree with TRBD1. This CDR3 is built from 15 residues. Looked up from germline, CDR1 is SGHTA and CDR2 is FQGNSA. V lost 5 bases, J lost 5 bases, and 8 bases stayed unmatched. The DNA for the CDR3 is TGTGCCAGCAGCGAATGGACAGGGGGCTGGGACGAGCAGTACTTC. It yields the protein CASSEWTGGWDEQYF.

CDR3 DNA sequence: TGTGCCAGCAGCCCCCGCTTTGGGCCCGCGCCTAACTATGGCTACACCTTC. Protein sequence: CASSPRFGPAPNYGYTF. This chain links TRBV14 with TRBJ1-2; the D is unclear. V lost 4 bases, J lost 0 bases, and 18 bases lay in between. The CDR3 contains 17 residues. CDR1 is SGHDN, CDR2 FVKESK, per germline.

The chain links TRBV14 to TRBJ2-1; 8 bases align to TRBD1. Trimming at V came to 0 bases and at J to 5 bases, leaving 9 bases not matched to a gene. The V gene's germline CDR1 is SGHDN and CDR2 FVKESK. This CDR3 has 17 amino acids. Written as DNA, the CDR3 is TGTGCCAGCAGCCAAGATCTACGGGACAGGCTGGACAATGAGCAGTTCTTC. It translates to CASSQDLRDRLDNEQFF.

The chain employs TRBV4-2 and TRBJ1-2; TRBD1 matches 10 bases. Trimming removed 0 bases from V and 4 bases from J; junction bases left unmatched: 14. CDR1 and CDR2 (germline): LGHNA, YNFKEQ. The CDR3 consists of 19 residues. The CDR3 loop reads CASSQDHGGQGLNPYGYTF. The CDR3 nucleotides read TGTGCCAGCAGCCAAGATCACGGGGGACAGGGGCTGAACCCCTATGGCTACACCTTC.

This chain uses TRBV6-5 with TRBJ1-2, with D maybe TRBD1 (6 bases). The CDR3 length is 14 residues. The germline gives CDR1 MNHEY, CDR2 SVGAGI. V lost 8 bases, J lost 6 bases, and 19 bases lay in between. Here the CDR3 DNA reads TGTGCCAGCCTTTTCAACCAGGGGCTTCATGGCTACACCTTC. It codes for CASLFNQGLHGYTF.

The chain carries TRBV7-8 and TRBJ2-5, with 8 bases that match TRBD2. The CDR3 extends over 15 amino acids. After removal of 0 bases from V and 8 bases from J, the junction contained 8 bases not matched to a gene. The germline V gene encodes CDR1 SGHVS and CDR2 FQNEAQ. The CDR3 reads CASSLAGGLADTQYF. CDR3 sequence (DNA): TGTGCCAGCAGCTTAGCCGGAGGACTAGCCGATACCCAGTACTTC.

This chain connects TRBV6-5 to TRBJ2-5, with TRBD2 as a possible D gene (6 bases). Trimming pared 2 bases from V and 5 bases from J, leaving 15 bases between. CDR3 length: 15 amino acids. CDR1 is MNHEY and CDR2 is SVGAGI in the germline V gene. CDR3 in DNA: TGTGCCAGCAGTTACGGTACGGGGGAGACGGAGACCCAGTACTTC. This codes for CASSYGTGETETQYF.